A single sample is the source of the 27 T cell receptor beta chains below, sequenced in a study of Tregs in tolerant kidney transplant recipients. This table comes from immunoSEQ multiplex PCR, and its TCRdb copy is limited to in-frame clones, with some not included. The sample lists 90,000 to 130,000 clones; 90% were seen once. The sample here was CD4+ T cells from blood, taken before the transplant. These receptors originate from a human donor who received a combined kidney and bone marrow transplant.

The gene calls are TRBV7-2 and TRBJ1-2; TRBD1 matches 7 bases. The V and J ends lost 1 base and 8 bases, in that order; junction bases with no gene match: 4. The CDR3 contains 13 residues. Germline V gene sequence: CDR1 SGHTA, CDR2 FQGNSA. DNA of the CDR3: TGTGCCAGCAGCTTAGGAGGGGGCGAGGGCTACACCTTC. Translated, it gives CASSLGGGEGYTF.

The V gene is TRBV5-4, the J gene TRBJ1-1, with D tentatively TRBD1 (5 bases). This CDR3 is built from 14 residues. V was pared by 5 bases and J by 4 bases, with 15 bases between. Germline V gives CDR1 SGHNT, CDR2 YYREEE (reference sequence). CDR3 amino acids: CASRGSRVSTEAFF. The DNA for the CDR3 is TGTGCCAGCAGGGGATCCAGGGTGAGCACTGAAGCTTTCTTT.

The chain couples TRBV7-6 to TRBJ1-2; D call uncertain. This CDR3 contains 13 residues. V lost 6 bases and J lost 4, with 12 bases in between. Germline-derived CDR1 and CDR2 are SGHVS and FNYEAQ. The CDR3 reads CASSGLGSYGYTF. As DNA, the CDR3 is TGTGCCAGCAGTGGGTTGGGCAGCTATGGCTACACCTTC. The complete variable domain, with remaining parts taken from reference TRBV7-6 and TRBJ1-2, reads GAGVSQSPRYKVTKRGQDVALRCDPISGHVSLYWYRQALGQGPEFLTYFNYEAQQDKSGLPNDRFSAERPEGSISTLTIQRTEQRDSAMYRCASSGLGSYGYTFGSGTRLTVV.

The rearrangement links TRBV19 to TRBJ2-7; TRBD1 is a possible D gene (6 bases). The CDR3 length is 14 residues. Trimming removed 4 bases at V and 4 bases at J, with 14 bases between. Germline CDR1 LNHDA, CDR2 SQIVND (reference sequence). This chain's CDR3 is CASSRGTPSYEQYF. Here the CDR3 DNA reads TGTGCCAGTAGTAGGGGGACACCGTCTTACGAGCAGTACTTC.

This clone was seen a few times. Here the CDR3 DNA reads TGTGCCAGCAGTGACAGCGTTTATGGCTACACCTTC. Protein: CASSDSVYGYTF. V and J are TRBV2 and TRBJ1-2; D call uncertain. Trimming took 3 bases from V and 5 from J, leaving 7 bases between them. The CDR3 consists of 12 residues. Looked up from germline, CDR1 is SNHLY and CDR2 is FYNNEI.

The CDR3 coding sequence is TGTGCCAGCTCACCAATCCCAGGGAACACTGAAGCTTTCTTT. Translating it yields CASSPIPGNTEAFF. This chain links TRBV18 with TRBJ1-1; D is unclear. The CDR3 runs 14 residues. Germline loops: CDR1 KGHSH, CDR2 LQKENI. V dropped 2 bases and J dropped 1 base, with 8 bases sitting between them.

The chain joins TRBV29-1 to TRBJ2-3, with TRBD1 matching 9 bases. The length of the CDR3 is 13 residues. Germline V lookup: CDR1 SQVTM, CDR2 ANQGSEA. With V trimmed by 3 bases and J by 3 bases, 1 base remained unmatched. As DNA, the CDR3 is TGCAGCGTTGACGGACAGGGGACAGATACGCAGTATTTT. Amino acid sequence: CSVDGQGTDTQYF.

The V and J genes are TRBV5-1 and TRBJ2-1; D call uncertain. V lost 1 base to trimming and J lost 7 bases, with 6 bases between them. The CDR3 extends over 12 amino acids. Germline values: CDR1 SGHRS, CDR2 YFSETQ. The CDR3 is CASSLLLNEQFF. The CDR3 DNA sequence: TGCGCCAGCAGCTTGCTACTGAATGAGCAGTTCTTC.

The chain employs TRBV6-4 and TRBJ2-3; 7 bases are shared with TRBD1. The CDR3 sequence is 15 residues long. CDR1 is MRHNA and CDR2 is SNTAGT in the germline V gene. Losses at the gene ends were 10 bases for V and 0 bases for J; bases not matched to a gene: 10. This chain's CDR3 is CATRVGGHSTDTQYF. DNA of the CDR3: TGTGCCACGAGAGTAGGGGGCCATAGCACAGATACGCAGTATTTT.

This clone appeared once. This sequence joins TRBV7-9 and TRBJ1-2; the D gene is possibly TRBD1 (6 bases). The CDR3 length is 14 residues. Germline CDR1 and CDR2: SEHNR and FQNEAQ (reference sequence). The V gene lost 5 bases and the J gene lost 4 bases, with 14 bases spanning the gap. The CDR3 DNA is TGTGCCAGCAGCCCCCCCGGGGGGCCCTATGGCTACACCTTC. Protein: CASSPPGGPYGYTF.

The J gene is TRBJ1-3, the V gene TRBV5-6; TRBD1 agrees at 7 bases. Germline CDR1 reads SGHDT; CDR2 reads YYEEEE. The length of the CDR3 is 14 residues. Unmatched junction bases numbered 5, after V lost 4 bases and J lost 4 bases. The CDR3 nucleotides read TGTGCCAGCAGCCCTGGGACAGTAGGAAACACCATATATTTT. Translation: CASSPGTVGNTIYF.

The chain is built from TRBV7-9 and TRBJ2-5, with TRBD1 matching over 7 bases. The V and J ends lost 6 bases and 2 bases, in that order; junction bases with no gene match: 3. The CDR3 is made up of 13 amino acids. Per germline, CDR1 SEHNR and CDR2 FQNEAQ (reference sequence). The DNA of the CDR3 is TGTGCCAGCAGATCAGGGGGACAAGAGACCCAGTACTTC. Protein sequence: CASRSGGQETQYF. Looking up the rest from reference TRBV7-9 and TRBJ2-5 gives the full variable domain: DTGVSQNPRHKITKRGQNVTFRCDPISEHNRLYWYRQTLGQGPEFLTYFQNEAQLEKSRLLSDRFSAERPKGSFSTLEIQRTEQGDSAMYLCASRSGGQETQYFGPGTRLLVL.

The chain uses TRBV18 and TRBJ1-2; TRBD1 matches 9 bases. V gave up 2 bases and J gave up 2 bases; unmatched junction bases: 3. The germline V gene encodes CDR1 KGHSH and CDR2 LQKENI. CDR3 length equals 15 residues. The CDR3 spells CASSPITGGNYGYTF. CDR3 bases: TGTGCCAGCTCACCAATAACAGGGGGCAACTATGGCTACACCTTC.

This chain connects TRBV11-3 to TRBJ2-7, with D maybe TRBD2 (5 bases). Germline V CDR1 and CDR2: SGHNT, YENEEA. The V end lost 5 bases, the J end lost 3 bases, and 11 bases lay between the germline ends. The CDR3 length is 13 residues. The CDR3 reads CASSRGGNYEQYF. The CDR3 DNA reads as TGTGCCAGCAGCCGGGGTGGGAACTACGAGCAGTACTTC.

The chain is built from TRBV6-5 and TRBJ2-7; a possible D gene is TRBD1 (6 bases). The CDR3 is 13 amino acids. From germline, CDR1 is MNHEY and CDR2 SVGAGI. V was cut by 2 bases and J by 5 bases, with 10 bases left in between. CDR3 in amino acids: CASSYTHRDEQYF. The CDR3 DNA sequence: TGTGCCAGCAGTTACACGCACAGGGACGAGCAGTACTTC.

The chain links TRBV18 to TRBJ2-2; the D gene is possibly TRBD1 (6 bases). V was trimmed by 0 bases and J by 3 bases, leaving 14 bases between them. CDR1 KGHSH and CDR2 LQKENI come from the germline V gene. This CDR3 has 17 residues. The CDR3 is CASSPPVQGPDTGELFF. The CDR3 coding sequence is TGTGCCAGCTCACCACCGGTCCAGGGGCCCGACACCGGGGAGCTGTTTTTT.

The chain joins TRBV1 to TRBJ1-3. TRBV1 is a documented pseudogene. This CDR3 is built from 17 residues. The CDR3 region is CTSSQIARGASGNTIYF. The CDR3 DNA sequence: TGCACCAGCAGCCAAATCGCGCGGGGGGCGTCAGGAAACACCATATATTTT.

The CDR3 DNA reads TGTGCCAGCAGCTCTACGATGATCGACGAGCAGTACTTC. Its protein is CASSSTMIDEQYF. The rearrangement links TRBV6-5 to TRBJ2-7; no reliable D call. The CDR3 spans 13 residues. V lost 6 bases and J lost 5, with 14 bases in between. Per germline, CDR1 MNHEY and CDR2 SVGAGI.

The chain joins TRBV11-3 to TRBJ2-1; 10 bases align to TRBD2. In germline, CDR1 is SGHNT, CDR2 YENEEA. The V gene end was trimmed by 5 bases and the J gene end by 7 bases; junction bases not matched to a gene: 5. This CDR3 region has 14 residues. CDR3 in DNA: TGTGCCAGCAGCACAGGACTAGCGGCGAATGAGCAGTTCTTC. It is translated as CASSTGLAANEQFF.

This sequence joins TRBV29-1 and TRBJ1-2; D is uncertain. CDR1 SQVTM and CDR2 ANQGSEA come from the germline V gene. V was trimmed by 4 bases and J by 4 bases, leaving 7 bases between them. This CDR3 is built from 11 residues. The CDR3 here is CSVVQIYGYTF. In DNA form, the CDR3 reads TGCAGCGTTGTACAGATCTATGGCTACACCTTC.

The chain carries TRBV5-4 and TRBJ1-2; unclear D gene. The CDR3 has 14 amino acids. V dropped 0 bases and J dropped 0 bases, with 6 bases sitting between them. The germline V gene has CDR1 SGHNT and CDR2 YYREEE (reference sequence). CDR3 sequence: CASSLAPANYGYTF. Written as DNA, the CDR3 is TGTGCCAGCAGCTTGGCCCCGGCTAACTATGGCTACACCTTC.

The gene calls are TRBV5-4 and TRBJ1-3, with a weak D call TRBD1 (6 bases). The germline V gene has CDR1 SGHNT and CDR2 YYREEE (reference sequence). The V end was cut by 4 bases, the J end by 0 bases, with 11 bases between. The CDR3 sequence is 15 residues long. In DNA, the CDR3 is TGTGCCAGCAGCGCGGACAGTGACTCTGGAAACACCATATATTTT. Translating it yields CASSADSDSGNTIYF.

The V call is TRBV5-1, the J call TRBJ2-2; tentative D call: TRBD2 (6 bases). Trimming took off 0 bases at V and 4 bases at J, with 10 bases between the two ends. In germline, CDR1 is SGHRS, CDR2 YFSETQ. CDR3 length: 15 amino acids. The CDR3 region has the DNA TGCGCCAGCAGCTTGGTTATGCGGGGCACCGGGGAGCTGTTTTTT. Translated, it gives CASSLVMRGTGELFF.

The rearrangement uses TRBV28 and TRBJ2-7; 10 bases map to TRBD2. CDR1 MDHEN and CDR2 SYDVKM come from the germline V gene. This CDR3 spans 15 amino acids. The V and J ends lost 6 bases and 6 bases, in that order; junction bases with no gene match: 11. CDR3 in DNA: TGTGCCAGCAGCCCTGACGGACTAGCGGCAGCCGAGCAGTACTTC. Protein: CASSPDGLAAAEQYF.

The chain joins TRBV7-9 to TRBJ2-1; tentative D call: TRBD1 (6 bases). V lost 5 bases and J 0 bases, leaving 14 bases between the germline ends. Germline V gene sequence: CDR1 SEHNR, CDR2 FQNEAQ (reference sequence). This CDR3 contains 16 residues. CDR3 nucleotide sequence: TGTGCCAGCAGCCATAACAGGGACCGCTCCTACAATGAGCAGTTCTTC. Amino acid sequence: CASSHNRDRSYNEQFF.

This chain joins TRBV7-2 and TRBJ2-7, with a possible D match to TRBD2 (5 bases). CDR1 is SGHTA, CDR2 FQGNSA, per germline. There are 14 residues in the CDR3. Trimming cost V 6 bases and J 1 base, with 13 bases left between them. The CDR3 DNA is TGTGCCAGCAGTCCAACTAGGTCGTCCTACGAGCAGTACTTC. Amino acid sequence: CASSPTRSSYEQYF.

The V call is TRBV29-1, the J call TRBJ1-1, with D tentatively TRBD1 (5 bases). Trimming shortened V by 4 bases and J by 2 bases, and 11 bases separated the two germline ends. The CDR3 is 13 residues long. The germline V gene has CDR1 SQVTM and CDR2 ANQGSEA. CDR3 loop: CSVAPRGNTEAFF. The CDR3 bases are TGCAGCGTTGCACCTAGGGGCAACACTGAAGCTTTCTTT.